Below are 2 T cell receptor beta chains sequenced from a single sample in a study of cytomegalovirus exposure and HLA in healthy donors. Primers for the PCR totalled 60 Vbeta and 13 Jbeta. Clones were read by immunoSEQ multiplex PCR, and TCRdb kept only the in-frame ones, dropping some. The sample holds 150,000 to 200,000 clones. The sequenced sample consisted of PBMCs. These receptors originate from a woman aged 18 to 35 in good health and CMV-seropositive.

CDR3 protein: CASSQESLAGQETQYF. The DNA for the CDR3 is TGTGCCAGCAGCCAAGAATCGTTAGCGGGGCAAGAGACCCAGTACTTC. The chain links TRBV4-2 to TRBJ2-5; 8 bases line up with TRBD2. Germline CDR1 is LGHNA and CDR2 is YNFKEQ. J gave up 2 bases and V 0 bases, and 5 bases lay outside the gene matches. CDR3 length: 16 amino acids.

This rearrangement joins TRBV7-2 to TRBJ2-5; maybe TRBD2 (5 bases). The ends were cut back, 5 bases at V and 7 bases at J, with 11 bases in the middle. Germline lookup yields CDR1 SGHTA and CDR2 FQGNSA. The CDR3 loop spans 12 amino acids. The chain's CDR3 is CASSPPAGTQYF. DNA for the CDR3: TGTGCCAGCAGCCCGCCGGCGGGGACCCAGTACTTC.